This T cell receptor (beta chain) was retrieved from a study of cytomegalovirus exposure and HLA in healthy donors. Here immunoSEQ multiplex PCR was the method, and the copy in TCRdb shows in-frame clones only, minus some. The data show under 150,000 clones, around 84% seen once. The V end lost 4 bases, the J end lost 8 bases, and 20 bases lay between the germline ends. Germline V gives CDR1 MNHEY, CDR2 SMNVEV (reference sequence). This CDR3 has 16 residues. Sequencing was performed on PBMCs. This chain uses TRBV27 with TRBJ1-4; no reliable D call. This receptor was identified in a man aged 18 to 35 in good health and CMV-seropositive. As DNA, the CDR3 is TGTGCCAGCAGTTGGGCCCCCCCGCCAAAGGCGGAAAAACTGTTTTTT. This translates into CASSWAPPPKAEKLFF.